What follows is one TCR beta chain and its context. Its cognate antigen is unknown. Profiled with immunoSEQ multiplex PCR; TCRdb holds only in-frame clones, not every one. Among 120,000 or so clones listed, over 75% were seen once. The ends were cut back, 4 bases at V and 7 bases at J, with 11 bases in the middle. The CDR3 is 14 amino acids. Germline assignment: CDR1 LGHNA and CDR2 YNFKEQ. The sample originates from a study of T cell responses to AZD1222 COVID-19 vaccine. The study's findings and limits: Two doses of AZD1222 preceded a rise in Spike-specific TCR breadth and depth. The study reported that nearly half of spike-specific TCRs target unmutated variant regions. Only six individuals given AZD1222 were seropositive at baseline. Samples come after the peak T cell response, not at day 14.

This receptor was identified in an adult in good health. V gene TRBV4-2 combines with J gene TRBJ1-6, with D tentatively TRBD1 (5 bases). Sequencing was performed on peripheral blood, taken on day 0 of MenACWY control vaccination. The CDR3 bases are TGTGCCAGCAGCCCGCAGGGCAACAATTCACCCCTCCACTTT. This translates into CASSPQGNNSPLHF.